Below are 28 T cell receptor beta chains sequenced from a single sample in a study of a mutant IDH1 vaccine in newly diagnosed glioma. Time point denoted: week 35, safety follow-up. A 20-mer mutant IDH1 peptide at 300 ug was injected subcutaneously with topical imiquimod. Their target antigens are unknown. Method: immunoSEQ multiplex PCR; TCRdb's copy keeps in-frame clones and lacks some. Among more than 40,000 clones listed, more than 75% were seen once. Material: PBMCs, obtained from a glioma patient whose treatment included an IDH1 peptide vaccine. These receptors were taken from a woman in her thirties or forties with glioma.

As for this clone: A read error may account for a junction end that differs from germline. CDR3 in DNA: TGTGCCAGCAGTGAAGTGCGAATACTAGTCTTC. It specifies CASSEVRILVF. The chain carries TRBV6-1 and TRBJ1-2; D ambiguous. The CDR3 extends over 11 amino acids. Germline V gives CDR1 MNHNS, CDR2 SASEGT.

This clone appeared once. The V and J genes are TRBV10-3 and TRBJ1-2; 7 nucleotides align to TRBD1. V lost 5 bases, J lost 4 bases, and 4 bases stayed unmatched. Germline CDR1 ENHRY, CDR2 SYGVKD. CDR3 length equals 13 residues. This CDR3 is CAISTGTVYGYTF. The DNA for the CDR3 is TGTGCCATCAGTACCGGGACAGTCTATGGCTACACCTTC.

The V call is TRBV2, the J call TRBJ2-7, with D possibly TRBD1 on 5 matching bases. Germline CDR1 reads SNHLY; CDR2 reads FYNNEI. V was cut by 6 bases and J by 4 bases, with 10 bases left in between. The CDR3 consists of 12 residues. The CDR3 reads CASRGPWYEQYF. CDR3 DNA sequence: TGTGCCAGCAGGGGGCCCTGGTACGAGCAGTACTTC.

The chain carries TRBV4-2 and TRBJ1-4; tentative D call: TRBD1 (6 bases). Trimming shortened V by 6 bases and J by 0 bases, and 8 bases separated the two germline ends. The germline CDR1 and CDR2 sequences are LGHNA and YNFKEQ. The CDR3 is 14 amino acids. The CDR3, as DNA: TGTGCCAGCAGATCAGGGGCAACTAATGAAAAACTGTTTTTT. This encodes CASRSGATNEKLFF.

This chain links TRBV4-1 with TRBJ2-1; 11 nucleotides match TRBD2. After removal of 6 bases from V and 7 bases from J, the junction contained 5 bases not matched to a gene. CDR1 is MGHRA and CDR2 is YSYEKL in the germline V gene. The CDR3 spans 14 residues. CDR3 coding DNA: TGCGCCAGCAGTTCCTGGACTAGCGGGAATGAGCAGTTCTTC. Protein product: CASSSWTSGNEQFF.

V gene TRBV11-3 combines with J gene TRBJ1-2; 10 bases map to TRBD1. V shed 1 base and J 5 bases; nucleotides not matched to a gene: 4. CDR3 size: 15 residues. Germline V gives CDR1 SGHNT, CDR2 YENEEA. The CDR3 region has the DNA TGTGCCAGCAGCTTAGGGGACAGGGGCCCTTATGGCTACACCTTC. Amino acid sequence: CASSLGDRGPYGYTF.

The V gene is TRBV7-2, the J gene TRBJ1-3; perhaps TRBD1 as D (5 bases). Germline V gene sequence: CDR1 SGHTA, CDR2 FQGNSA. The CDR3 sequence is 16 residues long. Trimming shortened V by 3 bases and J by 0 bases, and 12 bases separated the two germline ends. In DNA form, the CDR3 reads TGTGCCAGCAGCTTTTTAACAGGACTCTCTGGAAACACCATATATTTT. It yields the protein CASSFLTGLSGNTIYF.

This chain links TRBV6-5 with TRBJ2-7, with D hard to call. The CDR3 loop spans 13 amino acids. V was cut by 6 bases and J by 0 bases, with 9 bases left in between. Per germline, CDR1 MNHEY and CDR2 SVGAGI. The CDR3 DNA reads TGTGCCAGCAGGCTGACTCTCTCCTACGAGCAGTACTTC. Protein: CASRLTLSYEQYF.

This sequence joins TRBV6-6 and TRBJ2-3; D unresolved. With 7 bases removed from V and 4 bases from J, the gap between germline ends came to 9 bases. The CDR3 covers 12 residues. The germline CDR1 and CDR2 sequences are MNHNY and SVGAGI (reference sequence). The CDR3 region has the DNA TGTGCCAGCACCGCCAACTCAGATACGCAGTATTTT. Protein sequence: CASTANSDTQYF.

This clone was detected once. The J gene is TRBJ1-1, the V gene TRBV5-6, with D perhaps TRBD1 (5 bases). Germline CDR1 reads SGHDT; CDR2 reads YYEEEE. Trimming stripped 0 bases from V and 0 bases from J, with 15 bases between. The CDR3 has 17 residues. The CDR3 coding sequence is TGTGCCAGCAGCTTGGCCGGGAAGGGACGGATGAACACTGAAGCTTTCTTT. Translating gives CASSLAGKGRMNTEAFF.

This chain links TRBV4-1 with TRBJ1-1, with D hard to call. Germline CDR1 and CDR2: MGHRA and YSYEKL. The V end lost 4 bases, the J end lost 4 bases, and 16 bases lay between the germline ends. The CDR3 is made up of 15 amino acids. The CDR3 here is CASSRRSQKSTEAFF. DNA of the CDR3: TGCGCCAGCAGCCGACGGTCCCAAAAGTCCACTGAAGCTTTCTTT.

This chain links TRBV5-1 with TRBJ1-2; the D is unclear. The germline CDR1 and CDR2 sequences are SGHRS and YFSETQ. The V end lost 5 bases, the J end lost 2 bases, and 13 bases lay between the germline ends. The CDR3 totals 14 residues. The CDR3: CASSTHGQNYGYTF. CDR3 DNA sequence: TGCGCCAGCAGTACACACGGCCAGAACTATGGCTACACCTTC.

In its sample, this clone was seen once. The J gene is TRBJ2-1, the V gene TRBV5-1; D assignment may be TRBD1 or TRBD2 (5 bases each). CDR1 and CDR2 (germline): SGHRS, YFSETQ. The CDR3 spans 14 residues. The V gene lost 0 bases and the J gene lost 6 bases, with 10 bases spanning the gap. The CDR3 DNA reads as TGCGCCAGCAGCTTGGGGGACGTTCTCAATGAGCAGTTCTTC. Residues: CASSLGDVLNEQFF.

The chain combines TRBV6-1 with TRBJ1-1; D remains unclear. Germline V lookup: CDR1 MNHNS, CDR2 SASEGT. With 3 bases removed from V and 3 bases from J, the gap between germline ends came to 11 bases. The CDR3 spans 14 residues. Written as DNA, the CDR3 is TGTGCCAGCAGTGACAGGTATTCGGACACTGAAGCTTTCTTT. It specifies CASSDRYSDTEAFF.

DNA of the CDR3: TGTGCTAGTGGGCGGGGGGGCCCTTACAATGAGCAGTTCTTC. Its protein product is CASGRGGPYNEQFF. The chain has TRBV12-5 and TRBJ2-1; 9 bases align to TRBD2. CDR3 length equals 14 residues. Per germline, CDR1 LGHNT and CDR2 FRNRAP. After removal of 6 bases from V and 4 bases from J, the junction contained 4 bases not matched to a gene.

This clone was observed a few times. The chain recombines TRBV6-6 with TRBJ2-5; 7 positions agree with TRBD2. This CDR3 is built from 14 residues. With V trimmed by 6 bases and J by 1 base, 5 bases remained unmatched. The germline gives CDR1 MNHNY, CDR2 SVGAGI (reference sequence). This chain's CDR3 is CASSDSGGQETQYF. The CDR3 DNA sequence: TGTGCCAGCAGCGACTCGGGGGGCCAAGAGACCCAGTACTTC.

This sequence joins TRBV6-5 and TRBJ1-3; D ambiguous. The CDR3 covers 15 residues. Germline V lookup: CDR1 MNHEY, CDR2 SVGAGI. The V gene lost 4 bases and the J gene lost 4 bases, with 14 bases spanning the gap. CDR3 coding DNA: TGTGCCAGCAGTTTTGGGAGAATGGCAGGAAACACCATATATTTT. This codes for CASSFGRMAGNTIYF.

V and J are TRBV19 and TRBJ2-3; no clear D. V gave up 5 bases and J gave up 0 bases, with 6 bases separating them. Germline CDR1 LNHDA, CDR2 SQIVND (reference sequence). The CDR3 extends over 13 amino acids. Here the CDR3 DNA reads TGTGCCAGTAGTTCGGCTAGCACAGATACGCAGTATTTT. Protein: CASSSASTDTQYF.

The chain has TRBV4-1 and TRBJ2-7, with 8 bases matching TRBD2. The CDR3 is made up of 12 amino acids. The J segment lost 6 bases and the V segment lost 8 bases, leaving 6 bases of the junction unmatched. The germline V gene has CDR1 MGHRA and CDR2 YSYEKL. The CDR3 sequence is CASRGLVGEQYF. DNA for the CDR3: TGCGCCAGCCGGGGACTAGTCGGCGAGCAGTACTTC.

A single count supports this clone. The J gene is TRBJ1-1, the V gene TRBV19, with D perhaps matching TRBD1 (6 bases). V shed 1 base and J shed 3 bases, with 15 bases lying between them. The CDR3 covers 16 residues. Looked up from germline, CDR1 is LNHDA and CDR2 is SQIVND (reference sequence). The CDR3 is CASSIGSGAYDTEAFF. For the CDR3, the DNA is TGTGCCAGTAGTATAGGATCAGGGGCTTACGACACTGAAGCTTTCTTT.

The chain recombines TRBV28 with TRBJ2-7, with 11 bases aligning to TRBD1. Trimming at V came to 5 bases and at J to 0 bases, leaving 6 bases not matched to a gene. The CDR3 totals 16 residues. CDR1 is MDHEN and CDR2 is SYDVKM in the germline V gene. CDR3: CASSTGTGGSSYEQYF. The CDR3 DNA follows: TGTGCCAGCAGTACCGGGACAGGGGGGAGCTCCTACGAGCAGTACTTC.

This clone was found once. CDR3 bases: TGTGCCAGTAGTTCCGGGGTAGGTTCTTCCGAGACCCAGTACTTC. It encodes CASSSGVGSSETQYF. This rearrangement joins TRBV19 to TRBJ2-5, with a possible D match to TRBD2 (5 bases). Germline CDR1 is LNHDA and CDR2 is SQIVND (reference sequence). CDR3 length equals 15 residues. V lost 5 bases and J lost 5, with 18 bases in between.

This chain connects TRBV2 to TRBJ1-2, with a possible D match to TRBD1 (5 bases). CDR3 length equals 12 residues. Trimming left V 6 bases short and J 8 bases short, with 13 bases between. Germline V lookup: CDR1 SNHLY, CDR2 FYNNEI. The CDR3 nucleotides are TGTGCCAGCAGGGCCCCGGGGGTCGGCTACACCTTC. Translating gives CASRAPGVGYTF.

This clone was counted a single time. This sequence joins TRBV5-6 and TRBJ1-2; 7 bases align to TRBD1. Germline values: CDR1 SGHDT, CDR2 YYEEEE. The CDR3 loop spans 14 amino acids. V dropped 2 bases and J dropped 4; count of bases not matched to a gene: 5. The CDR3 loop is CASSFLSGGYGYTF. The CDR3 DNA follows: TGTGCCAGCAGCTTCTTGTCAGGGGGCTATGGCTACACCTTC. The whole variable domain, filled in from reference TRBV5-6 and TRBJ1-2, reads DAGVTQSPTHLIKTRGQQVTLRCSPKSGHDTVSWYQQALGQGPQFIFQYYEEEERQRGNFPDRFSGHQFPNYSSELNVNALLLGDSALYLCASSFLSGGYGYTFGSGTRLTVV.

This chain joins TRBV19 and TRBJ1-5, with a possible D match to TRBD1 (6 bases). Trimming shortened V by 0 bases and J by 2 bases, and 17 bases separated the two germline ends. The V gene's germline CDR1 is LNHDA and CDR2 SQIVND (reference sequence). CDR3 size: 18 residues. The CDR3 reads CASSIDQGGGVRNQPQHF. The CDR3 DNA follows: TGTGCCAGTAGTATAGACCAAGGGGGTGGCGTTCGCAATCAGCCCCAGCATTTT. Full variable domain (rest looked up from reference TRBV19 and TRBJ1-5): DGGITQSPKYLFRKEGQNVTLSCEQNLNHDAMYWYRQDPGQGLRLIYYSQIVNDFQKGDIAEGYSVSREKKESFPLTVTSAQKNPTAFYLCASSIDQGGGVRNQPQHFGDGTRLSIL.

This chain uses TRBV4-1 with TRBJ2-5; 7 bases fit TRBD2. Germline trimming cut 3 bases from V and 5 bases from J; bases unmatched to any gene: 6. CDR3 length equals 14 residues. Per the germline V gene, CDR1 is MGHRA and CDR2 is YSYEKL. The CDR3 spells CASSHTKRGETQYF. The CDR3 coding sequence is TGCGCCAGCAGCCATACGAAGCGGGGCGAGACCCAGTACTTC.

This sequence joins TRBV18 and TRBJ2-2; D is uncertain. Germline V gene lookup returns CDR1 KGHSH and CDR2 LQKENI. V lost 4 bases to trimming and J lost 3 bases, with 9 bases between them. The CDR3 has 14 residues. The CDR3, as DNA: TGTGCCAGCTCACTATACTCGGACACCGGGGAGCTGTTTTTT. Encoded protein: CASSLYSDTGELFF.

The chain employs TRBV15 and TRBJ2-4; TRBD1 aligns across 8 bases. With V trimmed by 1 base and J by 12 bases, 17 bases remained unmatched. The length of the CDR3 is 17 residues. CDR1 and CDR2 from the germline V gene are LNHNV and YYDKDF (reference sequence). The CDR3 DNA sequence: TGTGCCACCAGCAGAGGGGGGTTGGCAGGGGGCCCGGGTGGTCAGTACTTC. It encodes CATSRGGLAGGPGGQYF. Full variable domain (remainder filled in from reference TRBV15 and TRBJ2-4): DAMVIQNPRYQVTQFGKPVTLSCSQTLNHNVMYWYQQKSSQAPKLLFHYYDKDFNNEADTPDNFQSRRPNTSFCFLDIRSPGLGDTAMYLCATSRGGLAGGPGGQYFGAGTRLSVL.